A single sample gave rise to the 9 T cell receptor beta chains below, sequenced in a study of T cells in Graves' hyperthyroidism and ophthalmopathy. Researchers amplified the TCR beta CDR3 regions from RNA transcripts. A first-round RT-PCR of the TCR CDR3 used the HTBI primer set. TCRdb analysed the multiplex PCR reads with MiXCR anew, one entry per CDR3 protein. This table holds roughly 500,000 distinct CDR3 sequences, about 24% found once. The sequenced material came from blood. These receptors were collected from a woman in her twenties or thirties with Graves' ophthalmopathy.

This clonotype was counted at least ten times. The CDR3 here is CASSLKRTQYF. The CDR3 DNA reads as TGTGCCAGCAGCTTAAAAAGGACCCAGTACTTC. The chain has TRBV7-8 and TRBJ2-5, with D unclear. The V end was cut by 2 bases, the J end by 7 bases, with 5 bases between. The germline CDR1 and CDR2 sequences are SGHVS and FQNEAQ. The CDR3 has 11 residues.

The chain uses TRBV25-1 and TRBJ1-1; D remains ambiguous. Germline CDR1 is MGHDK and CDR2 is SYGVNS. V was shortened by 2 bases and J by 0 bases, with 7 bases between the two germline ends. The CDR3 loop spans 14 amino acids. CDR3 amino acids: CASSEVEMNTEAFF. The CDR3 coding sequence is TGTGCCAGCAGTGAAGTAGAAATGAACACTGAAGCTTTCTTT. The variable domain in full, with the rest retrieved from reference TRBV25-1 and TRBJ1-1, is EADIYQTPRYLVIGTGKKITLECSQTMGHDKMYWYQQDPGMELHLIHYSYGVNSTEKGDLSSESTVSRIRTEHFPLTLESARPSHTSQYLCASSEVEMNTEAFFGQGTRLTVV.

This clonotype has a handful of counts. This chain links TRBV20-1 with TRBJ1-2; the D gene is possibly TRBD1 (5 bases). Trimming left V 0 bases short and J 6 bases short, with 8 bases between. The CDR3 is made up of 12 amino acids. Germline lookup yields CDR1 DFQATT and CDR2 SNEGSKA (reference sequence). Here the CDR3 reads CSARDSGDGYTF. CDR3 sequence (DNA): TGCAGTGCTAGAGATTCGGGGGATGGCTACACCTTC.

This clonotype has more than one count but fewer than ten. A junction boundary mismatches the germline segment, possibly from a read error. The CDR3 protein is CASSPMWGADYGHTF. DNA for the CDR3: TGTGCCAGCAGCCCTATGTGGGGAGCTGACTATGGCCACACCTTC. This sequence joins TRBV7-2 and TRBJ1-2, with D unresolved. This CDR3 contains 15 residues. Germline CDR1 and CDR2: SGHTA and FQGNSA.

This sequence joins TRBV13 and TRBJ2-5; the match to TRBD2 covers 8 bases. CDR3 length: 14 amino acids. Germline values: CDR1 PRHDT, CDR2 FYEKMQ (reference sequence). With 5 bases clipped from V and 4 bases from J, the junction kept 6 bases outside the gene matches. CDR3 amino acids: CASSVRGGRETQYF. CDR3 nucleotides: TGTGCCAGCAGCGTCCGGGGGGGCCGAGAGACCCAGTACTTC.

The chain uses TRBV6-2 or TRBV6-3 and TRBJ2-5, with 7 positions matching TRBD2. The germline V gene encodes CDR1 MNHEY and CDR2 SVGEGT. Trimming took 5 bases from V and 3 from J; bases not matched to a gene: 12. This CDR3 has 16 amino acids. This CDR3 reads CASSPSVSGYKETQYF. As DNA, the CDR3 is TGTGCCAGCAGTCCCTCGGTTAGCGGGTATAAAGAGACCCAGTACTTC.

In this sample, this clonotype turned up a few times. The rearrangement joins TRBV5-1 to TRBJ1-3; no reliable D call. Germline V gene sequence: CDR1 SGHRS, CDR2 YFSETQ. V was shortened by 1 base and J by 0 bases, with 8 bases between the two germline ends. The CDR3 loop spans 15 amino acids. CDR3 in amino acids: CASSLSGLSGNTIYF. The CDR3 nucleotides read TGCGCCAGCAGCTTGTCAGGACTCTCTGGAAACACCATATATTTT.

The V and J genes are TRBV7-3 and TRBJ2-7; D is undetermined. CDR1 is SGHTA, CDR2 FQGTGA, per germline. Deletions cut 4 bases from V and 0 bases from J, with 7 bases between. There are 13 residues in the CDR3. CDR3 sequence: CASSWASSYEQYF. The CDR3 DNA sequence: TGTGCCAGCAGCTGGGCAAGCTCCTACGAGCAGTACTTC. Filled out from reference TRBV7-3 and TRBJ2-7, the complete variable domain reads GAGVSQTPSNKVTEKGKYVELRCDPISGHTALYWYRQSLGQGPEFLIYFQGTGAADDSGLPNDRFFAVRPEGSVSTLKIQRTERGDSAVYLCASSWASSYEQYFGPGTRLTVT.

The rearrangement uses TRBV6-5 and TRBJ1-5; possibly TRBD1 for D (6 bases). V lost 4 bases to trimming and J lost 6 bases, with 10 bases between them. Germline V gene lookup returns CDR1 MNHEY and CDR2 SVGAGI. This CDR3 has 13 amino acids. CDR3 sequence reads: CASSSGAGQPQHF. In nucleotides, the CDR3 is TGTGCCAGCAGTTCAGGGGCCGGTCAGCCCCAGCATTTT.